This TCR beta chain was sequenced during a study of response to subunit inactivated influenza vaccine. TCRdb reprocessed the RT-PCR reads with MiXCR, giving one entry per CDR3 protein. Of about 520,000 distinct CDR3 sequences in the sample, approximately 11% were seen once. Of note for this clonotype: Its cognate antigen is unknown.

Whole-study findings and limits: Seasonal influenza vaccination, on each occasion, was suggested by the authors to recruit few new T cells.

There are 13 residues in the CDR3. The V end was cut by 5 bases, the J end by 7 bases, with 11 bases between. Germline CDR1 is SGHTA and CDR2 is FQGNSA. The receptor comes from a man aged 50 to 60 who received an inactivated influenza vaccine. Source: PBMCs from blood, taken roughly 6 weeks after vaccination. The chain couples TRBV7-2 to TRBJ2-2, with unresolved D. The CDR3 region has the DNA TGTGCCAGCAGCGTTTATGAGGTCGGGGAGCTGTTTTTT. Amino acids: CASSVYEVGELFF.